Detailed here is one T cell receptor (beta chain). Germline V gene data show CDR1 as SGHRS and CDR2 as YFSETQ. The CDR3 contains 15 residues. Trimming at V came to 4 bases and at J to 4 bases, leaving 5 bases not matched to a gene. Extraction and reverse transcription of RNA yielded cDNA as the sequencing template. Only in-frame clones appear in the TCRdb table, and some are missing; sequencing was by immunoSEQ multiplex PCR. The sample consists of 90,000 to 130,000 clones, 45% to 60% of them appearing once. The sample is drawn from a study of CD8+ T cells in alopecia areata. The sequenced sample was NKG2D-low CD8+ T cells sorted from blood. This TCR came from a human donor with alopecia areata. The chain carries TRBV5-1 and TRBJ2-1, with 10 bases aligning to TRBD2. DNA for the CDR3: TGCGCCAGCAGCACCACTAGCGGGAAGTACAATGAGCAGTTCTTC. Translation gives CASSTTSGKYNEQFF. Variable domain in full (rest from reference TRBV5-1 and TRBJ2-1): KAGVTQTPRYLIKTRGQQVTLSCSPISGHRSVSWYQQTPGQGLQFLFEYFSETQRNKGNFPGRFSGRQFSNSRSEMNVSTLELGDSALYLCASSTTSGKYNEQFFGPGTRLTVL.